This TCR beta chain is from a study of metastatic and nonmetastatic thyroid tumors. Study as a whole: Samples came from malignant and benign thyroid patients, and repertoires were compared across blood and tumor or nodule tissue.

Trimming took off 8 bases at V and 8 bases at J, with 12 bases between the two ends. The CDR3 has 11 amino acids. General study points: It was reported that TCR beta diversity was significantly higher in malignant thyroid tumors than benign nodules, in blood and tumor.

All patients were treatment-naive before thyroid surgery. To note about this clone: The antigen is undetermined.

TCRdb reanalyzed the PCR reads with MiXCR. The sample yields roughly 13,000 clones, 28% seen once. Sequencing used tumor tissue. The TCR comes from a female donor with papillary thyroid cancer or a benign thyroid nodule (not recorded which). Some clones in this sample may be carry-over from other donors' samples. This chain links TRBV12-3 or TRBV12-4 with TRBJ1-2; D not certain. CDR3 loop: CASGSGGGYTF. The CDR3 DNA sequence: TGTGCCAGCGGGAGCGGTGGAGGCTACACCTTC.